This record covers a single T cell receptor beta chain. The antigen remains undetermined. CDR1 and CDR2 (germline): LNHDA, SQIVND (reference sequence). Trimming removed 5 bases from V and 0 bases from J, with 11 bases in between. The CDR3 length is 15 residues. This specimen comes from a study of shared clonotypes between healthy human individuals. Naive CD8 populations comprised CD45RO-negative cells positively selected for CCR7, excluding terminally differentiated effector memory CD45RA+ cells. Broader study findings: Non-shared clonotypes had lower generation probabilities than those shared by all four donors.

It was 150 to 200 ng DNA, around 33,000 T cell genomes, that sorted-subset replicate PCRs used. Only in-frame clones appear in the TCRdb table, and some are missing; sequencing was by immunoSEQ multiplex PCR. Of approximately 2,000,000 clones listed, around 93% are singletons. The source material was naive CD8+ T cells from PBMCs. The receptor was derived from a man between 18 and 29 years old in good health. Some clones in this sample may be carry-over from other donors' samples. The chain combines TRBV19 with TRBJ2-1; no reliable D call. The CDR3 sequence is CASSFSVSSYNEQFF. CDR3 bases: TGTGCCAGTAGTTTCAGCGTGAGCTCCTACAATGAGCAGTTCTTC.